This T cell receptor beta chain emerged from a study of blood T cell repertoires in COVID-19. Some clones are missing from TCRdb's copy, which holds only in-frame ones; the method was immunoSEQ multiplex PCR. The data hold more than 85,000 clones, with 80% to 85% observed a single time. Trimming shortened V by 6 bases and J by 0 bases, and 15 bases separated the two germline ends. The CDR3 loop spans 16 amino acids. In germline, CDR1 is ENHRY, CDR2 SYGVKD. The gene calls are TRBV10-3 and TRBJ2-1; weak D call: TRBD2 (5 bases). This sequence originates from a man in his 60s with acute or convalescent COVID-19. The specimen sequenced was peripheral blood. The CDR3 protein is CAIRKGGPSSYNEQFF. The CDR3 coding sequence is TGTGCCATCAGGAAAGGAGGACCTAGCTCCTACAATGAGCAGTTCTTC.